What follows are 11 T cell receptor beta chains derived from one specimen sequenced in a study of shared clonotypes between healthy human individuals. Clones were read by immunoSEQ multiplex PCR, and TCRdb kept only the in-frame ones, dropping some. The data contain millions of clones, about 95% of them seen just once; the ten biggest clones take up 0.1% to 0.15%. The source material was naive CD4+ T cells sorted from blood. Described subset: CD45RA+ positively selected. The receptor set was obtained from a man younger than 35 in good health.

The V gene is TRBV29-1, the J gene TRBJ2-7; either TRBD1 or TRBD2 may fit D (5 bases each). The V gene's germline CDR1 is SQVTM and CDR2 ANQGSEA. Trimming removed 7 bases at V and 0 bases at J, with 13 bases between. The CDR3 is 13 amino acids. The CDR3 here is CSAGTESSYEQYF. Here the CDR3 DNA reads TGCAGCGCCGGGACGGAGAGCTCCTACGAGCAGTACTTC.

The chain is built from TRBV30 and TRBJ2-7, with TRBD2 matching 8 bases. In germline, CDR1 is GTSNPN, CDR2 SVGIG (reference sequence). This CDR3 spans 14 amino acids. V shed 4 bases, J shed 1 base, and the junction held 6 bases outside the gene matches. CDR3 amino acids: CAWTPGTSSYEQYF. CDR3 bases: TGTGCCTGGACCCCCGGGACTAGTTCCTACGAGCAGTACTTC.

This rearrangement joins TRBV6-5 to TRBJ1-5; possibly TRBD1 for D (6 bases). Trimming took off 6 bases at V and 4 bases at J, with 16 bases between the two ends. The CDR3 covers 15 residues. Per the germline V gene, CDR1 is MNHEY and CDR2 is SVGAGI. The chain's CDR3 is CASSPRTGSNQPQHF. The CDR3 region has the DNA TGTGCCAGCAGCCCCCGAACAGGGTCAAATCAGCCCCAGCATTTT.

The chain couples TRBV18 to TRBJ2-7; D possibly corresponds to TRBD2 (6 bases). Per germline, CDR1 KGHSH and CDR2 LQKENI. The CDR3 contains 13 residues. Trimming removed 6 bases at V and 6 bases at J, with 15 bases between. The CDR3 loop reads CASSPGVQLEQYF. As DNA, the CDR3 is TGTGCCAGCTCTCCGGGAGTCCAGCTCGAGCAGTACTTC. The full variable domain, rest sourced from reference TRBV18 and TRBJ2-7, is NAGVMQNPRHLVRRRGQEARLRCSPMKGHSHVYWYRQLPEEGLKFMVYLQKENIIDESGMPKERFSAEFPKEGPSILRIQQVVRGDSAAYFCASSPGVQLEQYFGPGTRLTVT.

The genes are TRBV10-3 and TRBJ2-2, with a weak D call TRBD2 (6 bases). The CDR3 consists of 15 residues. Germline assignment: CDR1 ENHRY and CDR2 SYGVKD. V lost 4 bases, J lost 4 bases, and 13 bases lay in between. In DNA form, the CDR3 reads TGTGCCATCAGTGTGGGGGGAGTAGGCACCGGGGAGCTGTTTTTT. Translating it yields CAISVGGVGTGELFF.

This clone occurred once. This sequence joins TRBV5-1 and TRBJ2-1; 9 nucleotides match TRBD1. The germline gives CDR1 SGHRS, CDR2 YFSETQ. The CDR3 contains 14 residues. The V segment lost 2 bases and the J segment 6 bases; nucleotides outside the gene matches: 3. The CDR3 region is CASSLPTGGNEQFF. The DNA of the CDR3 is TGCGCCAGCAGCTTACCGACAGGGGGCAATGAGCAGTTCTTC.

The chain couples TRBV11-2 to TRBJ1-2, with TRBD1 matching over 8 bases. Germline V gene lookup returns CDR1 SGHAT and CDR2 FQNNGV. The J segment lost 7 bases and the V segment lost 5 bases, leaving 6 bases of the junction unmatched. The CDR3 loop spans 13 amino acids. CDR3 bases: TGTGCCAGCAGCCAAGGACAGGGTGGTGGCTACACCTTC. Its translation: CASSQGQGGGYTF.

The chain carries TRBV7-8 and TRBJ2-5, with 14 bases identical to TRBD2. CDR3 length equals 16 residues. Germline V CDR1 and CDR2: SGHVS, FQNEAQ. V was clipped by 6 bases and J by 3 bases; unmatched bases: 6. The CDR3 DNA reads TGTGCCAGCAGACGAGGACTAGCGGGAGGCGAAGAGACCCAGTACTTC. This encodes CASRRGLAGGEETQYF.

The genes are TRBV29-1 and TRBJ1-1; 7 bases match TRBD1. The CDR3 is 14 amino acids. CDR1 and CDR2 from the germline V gene are SQVTM and ANQGSEA. V trimming: 7 bases; J trimming: 1 base; junction bases outside the gene matches: 9. In DNA form, the CDR3 reads TGCAGCGCCGAATCCGGGACAGCGAACACTGAAGCTTTCTTT. Its protein is CSAESGTANTEAFF.

This chain joins TRBV7-2 and TRBJ1-3, with D maybe TRBD1 (6 bases). V lost 7 bases and J 0 bases, leaving 13 bases between the germline ends. In germline, CDR1 is SGHTA, CDR2 FQGNSA. The length of the CDR3 is 15 residues. For the CDR3, the DNA is TGTGCCAGCACCGAACAGGGTTCCTCTGGAAACACCATATATTTT. It specifies CASTEQGSSGNTIYF.

As for this clone: Other DNA sequences from this sample encode an identical CDR3 as well. The chain uses TRBV4-1 and TRBJ1-4; TRBD1 might be the D (5 bases). The CDR3 loop spans 15 amino acids. Germline V gives CDR1 MGHRA, CDR2 YSYEKL. V was shortened by 1 base and J by 3 bases, with 9 bases between the two germline ends. CDR3 sequence reads: CASSQGDRANEKLFF. CDR3 nucleotides: TGCGCCAGCAGCCAAGGGGACCGTGCTAATGAAAAACTGTTTTTT.